This entry lists 11 T cell receptor beta chains sequenced from one sample in a study of CD8+ T cells in alopecia areata. The sequencing template was cDNA reverse transcribed from extracted RNA. The repertoire was sequenced with immunoSEQ multiplex PCR; TCRdb's copy has only in-frame clones and lacks some. There are approximately 160,000 clones in the sample; around three fifths occur only once, and 12% to 15% lies in the top ten. The treatment is: oral pan-JAK inhibitor, 5-10 mg twice daily. The sample consisted of CD4+ T cells sorted from blood, taken at week 24, from a patient treated with tofacitinib. The receptors were gathered from a human donor with alopecia areata.

The sample holds a few counts of this clone. The chain uses TRBV29-1 and TRBJ1-1; D is unresolved. Germline values: CDR1 SQVTM, CDR2 ANQGSEA. Between the trimmed V and J ends, which lost 4 bases and 0 bases, there was a span of 15 bases. CDR3 length: 15 residues. The CDR3 spells CSVVKIAEMNTEAFF. The CDR3 DNA reads TGCAGCGTTGTTAAGATCGCTGAAATGAACACTGAAGCTTTCTTT.

The V and J genes are TRBV30 and TRBJ2-5; TRBD1 aligns across 8 bases. Trimming at V came to 3 bases and at J to 4 bases, leaving 1 base not matched to a gene. Germline values: CDR1 GTSNPN, CDR2 SVGIG (reference sequence). The CDR3 is made up of 12 amino acids. In DNA, the CDR3 is TGTGCCTGGAGGACAGGGGCAGAGACCCAGTACTTC. Amino acid sequence: CAWRTGAETQYF.

V gene TRBV13 combines with J gene TRBJ1-2; 8 bases are a match to TRBD1. This CDR3 region has 17 residues. After removal of 1 base from V and 2 bases from J, the junction contained 9 bases not matched to a gene. Germline CDR1 PRHDT, CDR2 FYEKMQ (reference sequence). The CDR3 loop reads CASSLVPGQGGNYGYTF. CDR3 in DNA: TGTGCCAGCAGCTTAGTCCCCGGACAGGGAGGAAACTATGGCTACACCTTC.

V gene TRBV6-5 combines with J gene TRBJ2-7; the D gene could be TRBD1 or TRBD2 (5 bases each). V was pared by 0 bases and J by 1 base, with 10 bases between. This CDR3 spans 15 amino acids. CDR1 is MNHEY and CDR2 is SVGAGI in the germline V gene. CDR3 in amino acids: CASSYSGTDSYEQYF. CDR3 nucleotide sequence: TGTGCCAGCAGTTACTCCGGGACGGATTCCTACGAGCAGTACTTC.

V usage is TRBV7-8 and J usage is TRBJ2-3; D gene unclear. The CDR3 is made up of 16 amino acids. CDR1 and CDR2 (germline): SGHVS, FQNEAQ. The V end lost 3 bases, the J end lost 6 bases, and 19 bases lay between the germline ends. The CDR3 nucleotides read TGTGCCAGCAGCTTTTCCGGCAGGAGACTTTCGGATACGCAGTATTTT. This sequence encodes CASSFSGRRLSDTQYF.

There are a few counts of this clone. The chain employs TRBV29-1 and TRBJ2-7; 7 positions agree with TRBD1. V trimming: 6 bases; J trimming: 3 bases; junction bases outside the gene matches: 8. Germline CDR1 SQVTM, CDR2 ANQGSEA. There are 13 residues in the CDR3. CDR3 nucleotides: TGCAGCGTCGCCGGGACAGTAGTCTACGAGCAGTACTTC. As protein: CSVAGTVVYEQYF.

This clone was detected only a few times. This chain joins TRBV19 and TRBJ2-6, with D unclear. Trimming took off 6 bases at V and 1 base at J, with 7 bases between the two ends. The germline CDR1 and CDR2 sequences are LNHDA and SQIVND (reference sequence). The CDR3 is 14 residues long. In DNA form, the CDR3 reads TGTGCCAGTAGAGACAAGTCTGGGGCCAACGTCCTGACTTTC. Translated: CASRDKSGANVLTF.

In its sample, this clone was seen a few times. The J gene is TRBJ2-7, the V gene TRBV30; D is unresolved. V was trimmed by 4 bases and J by 4 bases, leaving 17 bases between them. The CDR3 length is 14 residues. Germline CDR1 GTSNPN, CDR2 SVGIG (reference sequence). For the CDR3, the DNA is TGTGCCTGGAAAGCCCGCGTCGGATATTACGAGCAGTACTTC. Translated: CAWKARVGYYEQYF.

This clone has just a few counts. The rearrangement links TRBV4-2 to TRBJ1-6; the D gene is possibly TRBD1 (5 bases). Between the trimmed V and J ends, which lost 0 bases and 7 bases, there was a span of 10 bases. CDR3 length equals 15 residues. Germline CDR1 and CDR2: LGHNA and YNFKEQ. This chain's CDR3 is CASSQDGQGNSPLHF. The DNA of the CDR3 is TGTGCCAGCAGCCAAGATGGGCAGGGAAATTCACCCCTCCACTTT.

The CDR3 region is CASRKTPGPTSNIQYF. In nucleotides, the CDR3 is TGTGCCAGCAGGAAAACTCCGGGACCTACCTCAAACATTCAGTACTTC. The chain joins TRBV2 to TRBJ2-4; either TRBD1 or TRBD2 may supply D (5 bases each). Trimming shortened V by 6 bases and J by 6 bases, and 21 bases separated the two germline ends. Germline-derived CDR1 and CDR2 are SNHLY and FYNNEI. This CDR3 has 16 amino acids. The whole variable domain, remainder taken from reference TRBV2 and TRBJ2-4, is EPEVTQTPSHQVTQMGQEVILRCVPISNHLYFYWYRQILGQKVEFLVSFYNNEISEKSEIFDDQFSVERPDGSNFTLKIRSTKLEDSAMYFCASRKTPGPTSNIQYFGAGTRLSVL.

The chain links TRBV30 to TRBJ1-6; possibly TRBD1 for D (5 bases). CDR1 GTSNPN and CDR2 SVGIG come from the germline V gene (reference sequence). The germline V and J ends were trimmed by 3 bases and 2 bases, with 11 bases remaining between them. This CDR3 spans 15 amino acids. In DNA, the CDR3 is TGTGCCTGGAGCGGGACCCCAACCTATAATTCACCCCTCCACTTT. Translating it yields CAWSGTPTYNSPLHF.